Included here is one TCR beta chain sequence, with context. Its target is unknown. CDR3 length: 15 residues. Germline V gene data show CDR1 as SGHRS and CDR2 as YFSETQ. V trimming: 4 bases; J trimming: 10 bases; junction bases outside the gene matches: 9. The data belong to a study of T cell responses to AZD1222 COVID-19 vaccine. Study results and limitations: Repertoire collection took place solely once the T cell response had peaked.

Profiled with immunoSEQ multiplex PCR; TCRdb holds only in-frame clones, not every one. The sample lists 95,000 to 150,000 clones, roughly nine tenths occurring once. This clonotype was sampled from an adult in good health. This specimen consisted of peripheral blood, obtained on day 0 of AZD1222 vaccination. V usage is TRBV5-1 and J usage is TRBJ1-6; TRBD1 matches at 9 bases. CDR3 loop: CASSTGQGVRSPLHF. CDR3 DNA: TGCGCCAGCAGCACGGGACAGGGAGTGAGGTCACCCCTCCACTTT. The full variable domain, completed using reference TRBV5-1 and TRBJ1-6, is KAGVTQTPRYLIKTRGQQVTLSCSPISGHRSVSWYQQTPGQGLQFLFEYFSETQRNKGNFPGRFSGRQFSNSRSEMNVSTLELGDSALYLCASSTGQGVRSPLHFGNGTRLTVT.